This T cell receptor beta chain was sequenced for a study of human T cells and chemical hapten exposure (dated by TCRdb to the early 2020s). At the level of the whole study: For sensitization, 2% DPC in acetone was applied to a roughly 2 cm by roughly 2 cm area of upper inner arm skin. Blood for TCR sequencing was provided by twenty-nine alopecia patients at one to four time points (pre-sensitization, 2, 6 and 24 weeks). Most of the patients in the cohort were female, and the cohort covered alopecia areata with under or over 50% scalp involvement, alopecia totalis and alopecia universalis. Blood was sampled from patients pre-sensitization (week 0) and at 2, 6 and about 24 weeks after DPC sensitization. In alopecia patients, the study followed how the peripheral blood TCR repertoire changed in vivo over primary and secondary sensitization to diphenylcyclopropenone (DPC), a hapten. Libraries were pooled for sequencing, and variation in per-sample TCR yields was attributed mainly to small differences in library volumes within the pool. Patch tests used Finn chambers with 0.01% DPC on the upper back, scored after 6 days by International Contact Dermatitis Research Group standards. Throughout the approximately 24-week study period, patients were also given weekly therapeutic DPC doses on the scalp. Broader findings and caveats from the paper: A positive correlation was found between the number of PT1 expanded TCRs and patch test score, with significance reached at thresholds 8, 16 and 32 but not 4. Repeated subsampling changed both the strength of the expansion versus patch-test correlation and the threshold at which the correlation became significant. All patients had alopecia, a presumed autoimmune disease, so their immune response might differ from that of healthy individuals. Significantly more large CDR3 similarity clusters were formed by expanded TCRs than by pre-sensitization or healthy control sets, consistent with antigen-driven responses. DPC sensitization did not change the number of TCRs with a frequency above 1 in 1000, and there was no evidence of changes in global repertoire structure.

The sample's time point label, decoded: patch test 1, 2 weeks after DPC sensitization. The treatment or condition label of this sample denotes: therapeutic diphenylcyclopropenone sensitization with weekly scalp DPC. At every patch-test visit, the blood draw took place before the patch test was put on. Patients were eligible if aged 18 to 70, diagnosed with alopecia and judged suitable for DPC therapy, and pregnant patients were excluded. Unfractionated whole blood was collected in Tempus Blood RNA tubes, and total RNA was extracted from that blood. The CDR3 starts with the cysteine, ends with the phenylalanine, and has 13 residues. Kept here is only the CDR3 DNA, which spans 39 bases and is read in frame from base 1. Sequences SGHVS (CDR1) and FNYEAQ (CDR2) are obtained from the germline V gene. V is cut by 5 bases and J by 0 bases, and the space between the germline ends is 7 bases. Library preparation was by RACE. Sequencing was performed on a NextSeq 500. Library preparation attached unique molecular identifiers to individual cDNA molecules for quantitative, reproducible TCR counting. Each blood RNA sample was used to sequence both TCR alpha and TCR beta chains. Per the source publication's procedure: A median of about 87,000 TCRs per sample was observed, with a range of about 20,000 to 700,000. The Decombinator software suite was used to annotate the V, J and CDR3 of the TCR reads. For the PS versus PT1 abundance plots, all samples were subsampled to the same number of TCRs (28,000). Expanded TCRs were defined as absent before sensitization and observed at least eight times at the 2-week time point. Starting from the raw public reads, TCRdb applied fastp trimming at Q25, assembled clones with MiXCR and retained in-frame beta chains. All rows with the same CDR3 protein become a single entry with the most common DNA and genes. TCRdb's processing, not the study's, gives the V and J calls here. For this sample the table gives more than 100,000 distinct CDR3 sequences, of which around 15% were detected only once. 0.92% of the sample is taken by the ten largest.

Many counts were recorded for this clonotype. The clone's antigen remains unknown. Base qualities are not at hand, and no much larger clone is one base apart. This TCR was recovered from a man younger than 30 with alopecia areata. Some clones in this sample may be carry-over from other donors' samples. Sequences were derived from whole blood, sampled in connection with sensitization to the hapten diphenylcyclopropenone (DPC). The chain is assembled from TRBV7-6 and TRBJ1-1, with the D gene not confidently named. The sequence in DNA is TGTGCCAGCAGCCGCATTATGAACACTGAAGCTTTCTTT. Its coded protein is CASSRIMNTEAFF.